This T cell receptor (beta chain) was documented in a study of T cells after yellow fever vaccination. 5'RACE template switching added a universal primer site and UMIs to TCR cDNA. MiXCR, run by TCRdb on the 5' RACE reads, gives a single entry per CDR3 protein. The repertoire includes about 500,000 distinct CDR3 sequences, 17% of them detected once, and roughly 17% sits in the top ten. General study results and limits: Shared CD4/CD8 clonotypes were a small share, likely from convergent recombination. Clones that expanded after primary vaccination mostly reappeared after the booster (roughly 96% CD4, 88% CD8).

About this clonotype itself: Its specificity is unknown.

The CDR3 runs 14 residues. The junction had 3 bases not matched to a gene; V was cut back by 0 bases and J by 6 bases. Per germline, CDR1 DFQATT and CDR2 SNEGSKA (reference sequence). The genes are TRBV20-1 and TRBJ1-4; 8 positions match TRBD1. The receptor was derived from a man younger than 35 who received the YFV17D yellow fever vaccine. The starting material was PBMCs, obtained around 5 days after the first yellow fever vaccination. CDR3 DNA sequence: TGCAGTGCTAGAGATCAGGGGGCGGATGAAAAACTGTTTTTT. Translated, it gives CSARDQGADEKLFF.